This TCR beta chain was documented in a study of OX40 agonist ivuxolimab in advanced cancers. On the study more broadly: Partial response was recorded in three patients: one hepatocellular carcinoma and two cutaneous melanoma cases.

Profiled with immunoSEQ multiplex PCR; TCRdb holds only in-frame clones, not every one. The sample shows 74,000 or so clones, more than 80% of them seen only once. Germline loops: CDR1 LNHDA, CDR2 SQIVND (reference sequence). This CDR3 is 16 amino acids long. V lost 6 bases and J 7 bases, leaving 21 bases between the germline ends. J is TRBJ1-4 and V is TRBV19; D uncertain. The sequenced sample was CD4+ or CD8+ T cells sorted from blood, obtained in a trial of the OX40 agonist ivuxolimab. The sequence was obtained from an adult with an advanced solid tumor such as melanoma, head and neck, liver or kidney cancer. The CDR3 DNA sequence: TGTGCCAGTAGCCCTTTCGTGGAGGGAACTCGTGAAAAACTGTTTTTT. Translation gives CASSPFVEGTREKLFF.